The 18 T cell receptor beta chains in this list originate from one sample, sequenced in a study of blood T cell repertoires in COVID-19. Using immunoSEQ multiplex PCR, the repertoire was profiled, and TCRdb retains in-frame clones only, with some absent. In the table there are about 300,000 clones, around 90% of which are singletons. Sequences were obtained from PBMCs or T cells enriched from blood (not recorded which). Source of these receptors: a young woman with acute COVID-19.

The chain carries TRBV20-1 and TRBJ2-7; 12 bases match TRBD2. After removal of 3 bases from V and 7 bases from J, the junction contained 7 bases not matched to a gene. Germline CDR1 is DFQATT and CDR2 is SNEGSKA (reference sequence). The CDR3 contains 14 residues. The CDR3 DNA follows: TGCAGTGCTAGTCTAGCGGGAGGGTTTAGGGAGCAGTACTTC. Translating gives CSASLAGGFREQYF.

The gene calls are TRBV30 and TRBJ1-4; D is undetermined. Trimming took off 3 bases at V and 3 bases at J, with 14 bases between the two ends. CDR3 length equals 15 residues. Germline CDR1 GTSNPN, CDR2 SVGIG (reference sequence). The DNA for the CDR3 is TGTGCCTGGAGCCCCCTGGGAGCACCTAATGAAAAACTGTTTTTT. It translates to CAWSPLGAPNEKLFF.

The chain recombines TRBV11-1 with TRBJ2-2; 7 positions agree with TRBD2. Germline V CDR1 and CDR2: SGHAT, FQDESV (reference sequence). Trimming at V came to 5 bases and at J to 5 bases, leaving 8 bases not matched to a gene. There are 15 residues in the CDR3. CDR3 DNA sequence: TGTGCCAGCAGCCGTCAGGGAGGGATAACCGGGGAGCTGTTTTTT. Its translation is CASSRQGGITGELFF.

This clone is a singleton in its sample. This chain connects TRBV27 to TRBJ1-4; D perhaps matches TRBD1 (6 bases). V was clipped by 3 bases and J by 10 bases, with 15 bases between them. This CDR3 has 14 amino acids. The germline gives CDR1 MNHEY, CDR2 SMNVEV (reference sequence). The CDR3 here is CASSLGPKGGKLFF. In DNA, the CDR3 is TGTGCCAGCAGTTTGGGACCTAAAGGGGGAAAACTGTTTTTT.

The V gene is TRBV19, the J gene TRBJ2-1, with TRBD2 identical over 7 bases. The length of the CDR3 is 15 residues. Losses at the gene ends were 1 base for V and 7 bases for J; bases not matched to a gene: 7. Germline CDR1 LNHDA, CDR2 SQIVND (reference sequence). CDR3 loop: CASSIGAAGENEQFF. The CDR3 bases are TGTGCCAGTAGTATAGGGGCTGCGGGGGAAAATGAGCAGTTCTTC.

The V call is TRBV9, the J call TRBJ1-2; the match to TRBD1 covers 8 bases. Germline values: CDR1 SGDLS, CDR2 YYNGEE. V was pared by 3 bases and J by 7 bases, with 11 bases of the junction left unmatched. This CDR3 is built from 15 residues. The CDR3 here is CASSASYDRGPGYTF. The DNA for the CDR3 is TGTGCCAGCAGCGCCTCTTATGACAGGGGTCCTGGCTACACCTTC.

The chain carries TRBV3-1 (or the pseudogene TRBV3-2) and TRBJ2-5; the match to TRBD2 covers 11 bases. The CDR3 runs 15 residues. In germline, CDR1 is LGHDT, CDR2 YNNKEL (reference sequence). Germline trimming cut 5 bases from V and 1 base from J; bases unmatched to any gene: 3. In DNA form, the CDR3 reads TGTGCCAGCAGCAGCGGGACTAGCGGCCAAGAGACCCAGTACTTC. This codes for CASSSGTSGQETQYF.

This chain connects TRBV27 to TRBJ1-4; D is ambiguous. The germline V and J ends were trimmed by 5 bases and 0 bases, with 19 bases remaining between them. This CDR3 spans 18 amino acids. Looked up from germline, CDR1 is MNHEY and CDR2 is SMNVEV (reference sequence). The chain's CDR3 is CASSPRAGIPSTNEKLFF. The DNA of the CDR3 is TGTGCCAGCAGTCCTCGGGCGGGCATACCCTCAACTAATGAAAAACTGTTTTTT.

The rearrangement links TRBV28 to TRBJ2-4; 12 positions agree with TRBD1. CDR3 length: 19 residues. The germline gives CDR1 MDHEN, CDR2 SYDVKM. Losses at the gene ends were 4 bases for V and 1 base for J; bases not matched to a gene: 11. The CDR3 is CASSSRRDRGRKAKNIQYF. As DNA, the CDR3 is TGTGCCAGCAGTTCGCGCCGGGACAGGGGGCGGAAGGCCAAAAACATTCAGTACTTC. Looking up the rest from reference TRBV28 and TRBJ2-4 gives the full variable domain: DVKVTQSSRYLVKRTGEKVFLECVQDMDHENMFWYRQDPGLGLRLIYFSYDVKMKEKGDIPEGYSVSREKKERFSLILESASTNQTSMYLCASSSRRDRGRKAKNIQYFGAGTRLSVL.

The rearrangement uses TRBV19 and TRBJ2-2; 13 positions match TRBD2. After removal of 8 bases from V and 1 base from J, the junction contained 10 bases not matched to a gene. The CDR3 totals 18 residues. Germline CDR1 LNHDA, CDR2 SQIVND (reference sequence). The CDR3 nucleotides read TGTGCCAGTGCCGCACTAGCGGGAGGGCCGGGGAACACCGGGGAGCTGTTTTTT. The encoded protein is CASAALAGGPGNTGELFF.

The gene calls are TRBV6-5 and TRBJ1-3; 7 bases are a match to TRBD1. Losses at the gene ends were 5 bases for V and 3 bases for J; bases not matched to a gene: 7. CDR1 is MNHEY and CDR2 is SVGAGI in the germline V gene. The CDR3 loop spans 15 amino acids. For the CDR3, the DNA is TGTGCCAGCAGTCATACAGGGGACAGTGGAAACACCATATATTTT. It is translated as CASSHTGDSGNTIYF.

This clone appeared once. This rearrangement joins TRBV2 to TRBJ2-1; 7 bases align to TRBD1. Germline lookup yields CDR1 SNHLY and CDR2 FYNNEI. The CDR3 runs to 14 residues. V lost 7 bases, J lost 0 bases, and 3 bases stayed unmatched. CDR3 loop: CASNRGGSYNEQFF. CDR3 nucleotide sequence: TGTGCCAGCAACAGGGGCGGCTCCTACAATGAGCAGTTCTTC.

CDR3 region: CAWSGGGPNTIYF. The DNA of the CDR3 is TGTGCCTGGAGTGGAGGGGGCCCAAACACCATATATTTT. V gene TRBV30 combines with J gene TRBJ1-3; the match to TRBD1 covers 7 bases. Germline CDR1 and CDR2: GTSNPN and SVGIG (reference sequence). The CDR3 loop spans 13 amino acids. V shed 1 base and J 6 bases; nucleotides not matched to a gene: 3.

The rearrangement uses TRBV19 and TRBJ1-6; D not certain. The CDR3 runs to 15 residues. The ends were cut back, 0 bases at V and 7 bases at J, with 10 bases in the middle. Germline V gene data show CDR1 as LNHDA and CDR2 as SQIVND (reference sequence). The CDR3 bases are TGTGCCAGTAGTATAGATCTGCAGTTAAATTCACCCCTCCACTTT. It yields the protein CASSIDLQLNSPLHF.

This clone came up a few times. The V call is TRBV29-1, the J call TRBJ2-3, with 8 bases that match TRBD2. This CDR3 has 15 amino acids. V lost 2 bases to trimming and J lost 3 bases; unmatched junction nucleotides: 7. Germline assignment: CDR1 SQVTM and CDR2 ANQGSEA. The DNA for the CDR3 is TGCAGCGTTGAATTTTCTGCGGGAGGAACAGATACGCAGTATTTT. Encoded protein: CSVEFSAGGTDTQYF.

Here the CDR3 reads CASSLPTGAPTEAFF. As DNA, the CDR3 is TGTGCCAGCAGTTTACCAACAGGGGCCCCGACTGAAGCTTTCTTT. The chain links TRBV28 to TRBJ1-1; 7 bases match TRBD1. Losses at the gene ends were 2 bases for V and 5 bases for J; bases not matched to a gene: 8. CDR3 length: 15 residues. Germline V gives CDR1 MDHEN, CDR2 SYDVKM.

This clone was observed a few times. This chain connects TRBV6-2 or TRBV6-3 to TRBJ1-5; possibly TRBD1 for D (6 bases). Trimming cost V 4 bases and J 6 bases, with 13 bases left between them. The CDR3 contains 14 residues. The germline V gene encodes CDR1 MNHEY and CDR2 SVGEGT. CDR3 bases: TGTGCCAGCAGTTCAGGGGAGAGATTTCAGCCCCAGCATTTT. It is translated as CASSSGERFQPQHF.

The gene calls are TRBV2 and TRBJ2-5; 9 positions match TRBD1. This CDR3 contains 14 residues. V gave up 8 bases and J gave up 1 base; unmatched junction bases: 5. Looked up from germline, CDR1 is SNHLY and CDR2 is FYNNEI. Here the CDR3 DNA reads TGTGCCAGCCTAGACAGGGGGACCCAAGAGACCCAGTACTTC. Translated, it gives CASLDRGTQETQYF.